This entry features one TCR beta chain sequence. How the authors handled the data: Reference gene primer amplification gave nucleated cell count estimates. Measured with immunoSEQ multiplex PCR; TCRdb has only the in-frame clones, and not every one. That table furnishes V, J and clone size, whereas the DNA furnished D and trimming. The repertoire holds some 230,000 clones, with just over 85% as singletons. The sample originates from a study of blood T cell repertoires in COVID-19. In the study overall: COVID-19 samples, acute and convalescent, were from the United States, Italy and Spain. From T cells, B-cell-depleted T cells, or PBMCs came the material, which was cDNA or gDNA.

V lost 5 bases to trimming and J lost 7 bases; unmatched junction nucleotides: 11. From germline, CDR1 is KGHSH and CDR2 LQKENI. This CDR3 contains 15 residues. The sample taken for sequencing was peripheral blood. The TCR was taken from a man aged 30 to 39 who had recovered from COVID-19. The rearrangement joins TRBV18 to TRBJ1-2; 9 bases map to TRBD1. CDR3 in amino acids: CASSTGQGHVGGYTF. Written as DNA, the CDR3 is TGTGCCAGCTCAACGGGACAGGGCCACGTGGGTGGCTACACCTTC.